This TCR beta chain appears in the sequencing data of a study of blood T cells in healthy people across ages (dated by TCRdb to between 2014 and 2016). Background on the whole study: Template switching captured roughly one uniquely barcoded TCR beta cDNA molecule per two T cells in model experiments. The donors were divided into four age groups: young (average approximately 16 years), middle-aged (around 41), aged (about 60) and long-lived (approximately 74). Two additional independent replicas of 1 million unique cDNA reads from the same blood draw were analyzed for two donors (one aged 18 to 29 and one aged 80 or older). To track age-related changes in TCR beta repertoire diversity, the study relied on deep sequencing normalized with unique cDNA molecular identifiers.

Library creation used 5' RACE. Sequencing took place on an Illumina HiSeq 2500. A second PCR of about 6 to 11 cycles was performed with a sample-barcoded 5' primer and a J-beta primer mix. Each TCR beta cDNA molecule received a unique molecular identifier from a template-switch 5' adaptor carrying 12 random nucleotides. Each sample yielded at least 2.5 million CDR3-containing paired-end reads. First-strand cDNA was synthesized from all RNA with the Mint cDNA synthesis kit, primed by a TRBC-specific oligonucleotide. After uracil-DNA glycosylase treatment, a first 18-cycle PCR used universal primers M1SS and BC2_uni_R on all cDNA. In the paper's pipeline: Normalization of each sample was performed by random selection of 1 million high-quality reads, each carrying a distinct molecular identifier. Instead of being binned into consensus sequences, reads with shared molecular identifiers were discarded. MiTCR, set to a Q25 quality threshold and the strictest error-elimination algorithm, was used for CDR3 identification, clonotype clustering and error correction. A nonparametric unseen species model with Euler transformation was used to estimate a lower bound on total TCR beta diversity. In-frame beta chains were kept once TCRdb had trimmed the public reads at Q25 with fastp and called clones with MiXCR. Rows with one shared CDR3 protein collapse into an entry with the most common genes and DNA. It is TCRdb's table, rather than the study itself, that gives the V and J calls and clone size. Across this sample there are about 800,000 distinct CDR3 sequences, with around 25% seen only once. The ten largest clones add up to under 4.5% of the sample.

The CDR3 runs 14 amino acids, cysteine and phenylalanine included. The kept DNA is CDR3 alone, 42 bases in frame from the first base. V and J are truncated by 0 bases and 5 bases respectively, leaving an intervening sequence of 11 bases. The CDR1 and CDR2 encoded by the germline V gene are SGHRS and YFSETQ. The roughly 42 donors, aged 6 to 90 years, were systemically healthy Caucasian individuals from Russia. Each donor gave roughly 9 milliliters of peripheral blood, drawn into EDTA-treated Vacutainer tubes. PBMCs were isolated by Ficoll-Paque density-gradient centrifugation, with at least 7 million obtained per sample. Total RNA, at least 6 micrograms per sample, was extracted from PBMCs with Trizol reagent. For every donor, flow cytometry on a PBMC aliquot measured the percentage of naive CD45RAhigh/CD27high T cells. Summary of the overall study and its limitations: The percentage of naive T cells measured by flow cytometry correlated strongly with observed TCR beta diversity. As age increased, observed TCR beta diversity per million T cells dropped in a roughly linear way, and a significant reduction was already evident by age 40. Conclusive comparison of naive and antigen-experienced compartments was prevented by the profiling of bulk unsorted PBMCs. Estimates of total diversity from one million sequenced T cells were regarded as lower bounds and underestimates. The long-lived group showed more naive CD4+ T cells, fewer expanded clones and increased TCR diversity than the aged group, suggesting age selection. Because the CMV infection status of the donors was unknown, age-related changes in expanded clonotypes may potentially have been confounded.

There are a few counts of this clonotype. What this receptor recognizes is not known. Base-call qualities are not available, and no considerably larger clone is one nucleotide away. These same records also appear under a second study, on T cells of mothers and their children. Taken from the second paper: The donors were nine systemically healthy Caucasian individuals, made up of three mothers and their six children. cDNA synthesis used all of the extracted RNA, with about 1.5 ug of RNA in each 15 ul reaction. In the second PCR, the M1S primer introduced both the sample barcodes and 2-4 random nucleotides. More than 9 million TCR beta CDR3 reads were obtained from each mother, and about 3 million reads were obtained from each child. Thymic selection similarly shapes TCR recombination output in related and unrelated pairs, with minor effect from inherited differences. Related mother-child pairs always showed normalized repertoire overlap that was slightly higher than in unrelated mother-child pairs, though the difference was never significant. No persistent microchimeric T cell clones were detected, at a sensitivity of 80 to 100 clones per million clonotypes. Deep NGS was used in the study to compare the TCR beta repertoires of mothers and children and to look for features that separate related mother-child pairs from unrelated individuals. Mothers averaged roughly 36 +/- 4 years of age and children averaged roughly 10 +/- 4 years. Libraries were sequenced on Illumina HiSeq 2000 with 100+100 nt paired-end reads after adapter ligation with NEBNext reagents. Mother and child libraries were prepared a month apart and sequenced in separate runs to prevent cross-contamination. For each donor, somewhere between about 500,000 and 2,000,000 distinct TCR beta clonotypes were identified. Naive TCR beta clonotypes were estimated from low-frequency clonotypes matched to each donor's FACS-determined naive share, without sorting.

The chain employs TRBV5-1 and TRBJ2-5; no D gene can be assigned with confidence. This clonotype originated in a boy between 5 and 17 years old in good health. The sequencing sample was made of blood. The CDR3 in this case is CASSLVVLGETQYF. The DNA reads as follows: TGCGCCAGCAGCTTGGTGGTCCTTGGGGAGACCCAGTACTTC.